One T cell receptor (beta chain) is described in this entry. CDR1 is SNHLY and CDR2 is FYNNEI in the germline V gene. Trimming shortened V by 7 bases and J by 6 bases, and 7 bases separated the two germline ends. The CDR3 loop spans 12 amino acids. This entry belongs to a study of control samples from healthy donors and cancer patients. Data came from immunoSEQ multiplex PCR; TCRdb stores just in-frame clones and leaves some out. The table has roughly 200,000 clones, about 93% seen once. The J gene is TRBJ1-6, the V gene TRBV2; D is uncertain. The source of this sequence is a man between 18 and 35 years old in good health. Sequenced sample: blood. CDR3 protein: CASTGSNSPLHF. In nucleotides, the CDR3 is TGTGCCAGCACGGGCAGTAATTCACCCCTCCACTTT.